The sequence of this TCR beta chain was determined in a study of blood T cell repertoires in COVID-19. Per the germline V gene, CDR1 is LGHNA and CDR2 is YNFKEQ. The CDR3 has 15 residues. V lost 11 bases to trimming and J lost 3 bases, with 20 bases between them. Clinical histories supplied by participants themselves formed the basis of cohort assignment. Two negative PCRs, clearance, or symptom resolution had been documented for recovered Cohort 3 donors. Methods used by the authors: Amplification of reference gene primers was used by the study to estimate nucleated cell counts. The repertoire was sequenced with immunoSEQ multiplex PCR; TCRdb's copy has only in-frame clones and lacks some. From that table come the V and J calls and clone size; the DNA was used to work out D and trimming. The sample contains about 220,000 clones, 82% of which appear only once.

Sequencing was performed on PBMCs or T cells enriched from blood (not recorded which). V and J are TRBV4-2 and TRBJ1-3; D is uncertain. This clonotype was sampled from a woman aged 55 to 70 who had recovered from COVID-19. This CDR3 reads CASSRETFNGNTIYF. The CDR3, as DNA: TGTGCCTCTTCCCGGGAAACTTTTAATGGAAACACCATATATTTT.